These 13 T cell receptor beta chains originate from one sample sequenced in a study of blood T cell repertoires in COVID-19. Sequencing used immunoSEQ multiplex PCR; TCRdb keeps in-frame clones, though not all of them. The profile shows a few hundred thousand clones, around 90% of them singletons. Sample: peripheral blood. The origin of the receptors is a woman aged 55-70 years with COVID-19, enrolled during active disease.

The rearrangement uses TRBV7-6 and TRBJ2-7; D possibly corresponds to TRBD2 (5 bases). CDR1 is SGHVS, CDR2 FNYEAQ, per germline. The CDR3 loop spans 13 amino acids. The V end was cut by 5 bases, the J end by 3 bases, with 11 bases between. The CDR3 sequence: CASSPWSGYEQYF. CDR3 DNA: TGTGCCAGCAGCCCCTGGAGCGGCTACGAGCAGTACTTC.

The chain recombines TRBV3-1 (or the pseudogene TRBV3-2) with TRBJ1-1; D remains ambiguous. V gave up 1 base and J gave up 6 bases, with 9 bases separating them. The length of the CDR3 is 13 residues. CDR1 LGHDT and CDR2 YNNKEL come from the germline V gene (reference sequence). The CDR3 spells CASSQGGGAEAFF. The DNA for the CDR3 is TGTGCCAGCAGCCAAGGGGGAGGTGCTGAAGCTTTCTTT.

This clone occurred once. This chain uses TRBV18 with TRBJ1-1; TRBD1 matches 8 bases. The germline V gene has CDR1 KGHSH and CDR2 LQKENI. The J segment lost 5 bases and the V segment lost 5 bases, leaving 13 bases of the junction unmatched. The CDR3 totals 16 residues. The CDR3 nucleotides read TGTGCCAGCTCATTGACAGGGGAAGCGGGTCTGACTGAAGCTTTCTTT. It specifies CASSLTGEAGLTEAFF.

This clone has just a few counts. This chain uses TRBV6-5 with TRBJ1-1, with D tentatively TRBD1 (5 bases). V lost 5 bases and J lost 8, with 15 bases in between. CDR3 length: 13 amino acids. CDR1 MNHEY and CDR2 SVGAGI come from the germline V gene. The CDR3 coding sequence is TGTGCCAGCAGTCGCCGGGACGGGAGGGAAGCTTTCTTT. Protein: CASSRRDGREAFF.

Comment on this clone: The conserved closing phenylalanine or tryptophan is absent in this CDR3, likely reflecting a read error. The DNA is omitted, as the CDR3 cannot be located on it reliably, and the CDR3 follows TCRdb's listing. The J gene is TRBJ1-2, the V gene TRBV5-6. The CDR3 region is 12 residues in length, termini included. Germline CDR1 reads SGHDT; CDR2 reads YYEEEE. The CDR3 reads CASSLADLGVVL.

As DNA, the CDR3 is TGTGCCAGCAGCTTGTCCCAGGCAGGGATGATACTAGCCAAAAACATTCAGTACTTC. It translates to CASSLSQAGMILAKNIQYF. This rearrangement joins TRBV7-2 to TRBJ2-4; tentative D call: TRBD1 (5 bases). Trimming took 3 bases from V and 0 from J, leaving 21 bases between them. Germline V gives CDR1 SGHTA, CDR2 FQGNSA. The CDR3 extends over 19 amino acids.

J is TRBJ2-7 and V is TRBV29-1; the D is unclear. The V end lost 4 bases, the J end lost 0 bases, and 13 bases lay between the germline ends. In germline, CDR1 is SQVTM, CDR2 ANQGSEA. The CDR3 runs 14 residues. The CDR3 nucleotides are TGCAGCGTTGTTGGTTTGGCGGTCTCCTACGAGCAGTACTTC. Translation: CSVVGLAVSYEQYF.

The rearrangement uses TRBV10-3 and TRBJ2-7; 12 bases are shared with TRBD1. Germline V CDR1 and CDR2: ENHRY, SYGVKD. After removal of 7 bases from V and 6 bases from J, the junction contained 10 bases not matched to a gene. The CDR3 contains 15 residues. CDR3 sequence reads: CAIMGQGAAFSEQYF. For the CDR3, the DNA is TGTGCCATCATGGGACAGGGGGCTGCTTTTTCCGAGCAGTACTTC.

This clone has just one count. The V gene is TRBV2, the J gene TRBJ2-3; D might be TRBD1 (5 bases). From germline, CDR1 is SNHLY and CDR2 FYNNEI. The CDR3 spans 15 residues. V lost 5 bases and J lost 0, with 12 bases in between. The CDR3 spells CASSLQGSSTDTQYF. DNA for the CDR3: TGTGCCAGCAGTCTTCAGGGAAGTAGCACAGATACGCAGTATTTT.

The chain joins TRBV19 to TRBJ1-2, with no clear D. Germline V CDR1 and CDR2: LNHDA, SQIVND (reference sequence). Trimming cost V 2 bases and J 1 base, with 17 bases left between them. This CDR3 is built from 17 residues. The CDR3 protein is CASSISVSRHFNYGYTF. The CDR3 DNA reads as TGTGCCAGTAGTATAAGTGTGAGTAGACACTTTAACTATGGCTACACCTTC.

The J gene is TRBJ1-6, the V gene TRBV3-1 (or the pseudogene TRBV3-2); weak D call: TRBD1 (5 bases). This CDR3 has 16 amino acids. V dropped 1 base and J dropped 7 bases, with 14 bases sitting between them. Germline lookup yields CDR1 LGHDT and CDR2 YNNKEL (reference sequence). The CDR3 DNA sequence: TGTGCCAGCAGCCAAGTGGAAGGGGTGTTCAATTCACCCCTCCACTTT. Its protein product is CASSQVEGVFNSPLHF.

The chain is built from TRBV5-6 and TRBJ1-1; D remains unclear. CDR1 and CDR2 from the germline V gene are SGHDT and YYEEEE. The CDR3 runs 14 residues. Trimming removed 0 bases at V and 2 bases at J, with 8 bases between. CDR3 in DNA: TGTGCCAGCAGCTTGGTGGCAATTAACACTGAAGCTTTCTTT. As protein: CASSLVAINTEAFF.

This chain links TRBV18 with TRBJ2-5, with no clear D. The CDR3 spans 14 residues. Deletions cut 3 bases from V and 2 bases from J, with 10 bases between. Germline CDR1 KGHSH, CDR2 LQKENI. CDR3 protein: CASSPVFSQETQYF. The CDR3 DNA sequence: TGTGCCAGCTCACCGGTTTTCAGTCAAGAGACCCAGTACTTC.